The T cell receptor (beta chain) under discussion was sequenced for a study of early stage breast cancer tumors. Germline V gene data show CDR1 as SGHRS and CDR2 as YFSETQ. This CDR3 has 14 residues. Trimming cost V 0 bases and J 0 bases, with 6 bases left between them. The table came from immunoSEQ multiplex PCR; TCRdb's copy has only in-frame clones and leaves some out. The sample holds roughly 49,000 clones; around 80% are singletons and the top ten take around 3.4%. The chain recombines TRBV5-1 with TRBJ2-5; possibly TRBD1 for D (5 bases). The receptor was derived from a person in their forties with breast cancer. Sample: blood. Here the CDR3 reads CASSLAGYQETQYF. For the CDR3, the DNA is TGCGCCAGCAGCTTGGCAGGGTACCAAGAGACCCAGTACTTC.